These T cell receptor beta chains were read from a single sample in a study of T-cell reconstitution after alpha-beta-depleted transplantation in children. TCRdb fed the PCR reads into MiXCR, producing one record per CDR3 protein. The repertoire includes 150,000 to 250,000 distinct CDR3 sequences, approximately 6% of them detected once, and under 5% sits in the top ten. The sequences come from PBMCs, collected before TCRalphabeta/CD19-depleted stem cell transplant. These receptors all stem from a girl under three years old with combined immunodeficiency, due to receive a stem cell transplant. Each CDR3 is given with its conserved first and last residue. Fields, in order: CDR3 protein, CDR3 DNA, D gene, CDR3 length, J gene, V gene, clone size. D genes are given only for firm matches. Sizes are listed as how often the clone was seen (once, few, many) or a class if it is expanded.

CDR3 protein: CASSPPGGTEAFF; CDR3 DNA: TGTGCCAGCAGCCCGCCAGGGGGCACTGAAGCTTTCTTT; D gene: TRBD1; CDR3 length: 13; J gene: TRBJ1-1; V gene: TRBV13; clone size: few
CDR3 protein: CASNAPRREAFF; CDR3 DNA: TGTGCCAGCAATGCCCCCCGGAGAGAAGCTTTCTTT; D gene: .; CDR3 length: 12; J gene: TRBJ1-1; V gene: TRBV9; clone size: many
CDR3 protein: CSAAHTSGDTQYF; CDR3 DNA: TGCAGTGCTGCCCACACTTCAGGAGATACGCAGTATTTT; D gene: .; CDR3 length: 13; J gene: TRBJ2-3; V gene: TRBV20-1; clone size: many
CDR3 protein: CASSLVRLALYNEQFF; CDR3 DNA: TGTGCCAGCAGCTTAGTTCGACTAGCGCTCTACAATGAGCAGTTCTTC; D gene: TRBD2; CDR3 length: 16; J gene: TRBJ2-1; V gene: TRBV7-8; clone size: many
CDR3 protein: CSVVQGGNTIYF; CDR3 DNA: TGCAGCGTTGTACAGGGAGGAAACACCATATATTTT; D gene: .; CDR3 length: 12; J gene: TRBJ1-3; V gene: TRBV29-1; clone size: many
CDR3 protein: CSASGGQPYSNQPQHF; CDR3 DNA: TGCAGTGCTAGTGGGGGACAGCCGTATAGCAATCAGCCCCAGCATTTT; D gene: TRBD1; CDR3 length: 16; J gene: TRBJ1-5; V gene: TRBV20-1; clone size: few
CDR3 protein: CASLGGREGTELFF; CDR3 DNA: TGTGCCAGCTTGGGGGGCAGGGAAGGGACGGAGCTGTTTTTT; D gene: .; CDR3 length: 14; J gene: TRBJ2-2; V gene: TRBV2; clone size: many
CDR3 protein: CATDGGGNTGELFF; CDR3 DNA: TGTGCCACTGACGGGGGCGGGAACACCGGGGAGCTGTTTTTT; D gene: .; CDR3 length: 14; J gene: TRBJ2-2; V gene: TRBV24-1; clone size: few
CDR3 protein: CASSLGTDGYTF; CDR3 DNA: TGTGCCAGCAGTTTAGGTACCGACGGCTACACCTTC; D gene: .; CDR3 length: 12; J gene: TRBJ1-2; V gene: TRBV12-3/TRBV12-4; clone size: few
CDR3 protein: CASSFTERDTQYF; CDR3 DNA: TGTGCCAGCAGTTTTACCGAGAGAGATACGCAGTATTTT; D gene: .; CDR3 length: 13; J gene: TRBJ2-3; V gene: TRBV28; clone size: many